This T cell receptor (beta chain) was retrieved from a study of beta chain features in type 1 diabetes. Findings and caveats of the study: Shortening of TCRB CDR3s, moderate but significant, appeared in all four CD4+ subsets of Type 1 diabetes patients.

Expressed TCRB transcripts were sequenced after all isolated RNA was converted to cDNA. Assay: immunoSEQ multiplex PCR; the TCRdb copy retains only in-frame clones and omits some. The sample has about 700,000 clones, roughly 13% seen once; the top ten hold less than 0.025%. Germline CDR1 is SGHRS and CDR2 is YFSETQ. Trimming cost V 6 bases and J 8 bases; bases outside gene matches: 8. The CDR3 runs 13 residues. The collection from each donor was one heparinised blood draw averaging about 116 mL. Each sorted population was over 98% pure. On this clone itself: Its antigen is as yet unknown.

The sample taken for sequencing was naive CD4+ T cells from blood. This receptor was taken from a man younger than 35 with type 1 diabetes. V usage is TRBV5-1 and J usage is TRBJ2-1, with TRBD2 matching 7 bases. The CDR3 bases are TGCGCCAGCACCCGGGGGGAGGATCATGAGCAGTTCTTC. It yields the protein CASTRGEDHEQFF.